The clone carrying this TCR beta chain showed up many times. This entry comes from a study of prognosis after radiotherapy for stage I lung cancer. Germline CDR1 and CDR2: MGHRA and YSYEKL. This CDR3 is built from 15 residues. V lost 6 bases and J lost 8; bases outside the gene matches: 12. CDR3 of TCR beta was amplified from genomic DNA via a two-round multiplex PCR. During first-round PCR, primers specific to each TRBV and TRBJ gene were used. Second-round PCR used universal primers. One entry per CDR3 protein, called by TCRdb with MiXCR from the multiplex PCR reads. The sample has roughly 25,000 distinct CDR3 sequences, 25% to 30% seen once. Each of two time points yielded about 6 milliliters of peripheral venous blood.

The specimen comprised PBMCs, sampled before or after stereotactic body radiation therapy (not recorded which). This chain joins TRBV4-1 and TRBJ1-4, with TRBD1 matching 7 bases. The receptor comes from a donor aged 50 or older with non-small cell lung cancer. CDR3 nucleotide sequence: TGCGCCAGCAGGAGGCAGGGGGGGATGGGAGAAAAACTGTTTTTT. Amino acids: CASRRQGGMGEKLFF.